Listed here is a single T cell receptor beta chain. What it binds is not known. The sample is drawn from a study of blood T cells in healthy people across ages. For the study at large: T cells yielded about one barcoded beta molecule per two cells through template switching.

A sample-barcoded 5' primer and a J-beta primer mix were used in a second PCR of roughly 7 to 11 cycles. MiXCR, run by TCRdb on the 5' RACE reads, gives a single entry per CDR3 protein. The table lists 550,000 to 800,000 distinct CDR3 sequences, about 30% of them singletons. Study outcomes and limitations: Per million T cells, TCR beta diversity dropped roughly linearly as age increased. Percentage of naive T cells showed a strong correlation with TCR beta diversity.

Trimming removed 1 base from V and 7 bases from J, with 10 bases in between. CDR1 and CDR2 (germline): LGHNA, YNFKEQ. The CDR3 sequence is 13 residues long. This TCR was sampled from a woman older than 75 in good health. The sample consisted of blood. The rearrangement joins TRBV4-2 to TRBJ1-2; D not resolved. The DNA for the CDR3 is TGTGCCAGCAGCCAAGCGTCAGCGACTGGCTACACCTTC. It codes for CASSQASATGYTF.